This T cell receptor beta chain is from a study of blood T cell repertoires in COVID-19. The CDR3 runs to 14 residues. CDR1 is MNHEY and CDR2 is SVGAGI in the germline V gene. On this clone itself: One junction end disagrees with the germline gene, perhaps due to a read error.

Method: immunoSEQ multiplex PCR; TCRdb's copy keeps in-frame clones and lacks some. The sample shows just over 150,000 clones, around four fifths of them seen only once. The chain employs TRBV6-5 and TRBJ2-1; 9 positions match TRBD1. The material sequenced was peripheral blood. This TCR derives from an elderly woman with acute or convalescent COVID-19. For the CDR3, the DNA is TGTGCCAGCAGTTACTCCGGTCAGGACAGGGGTCGGCTCTTC. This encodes CASSYSGQDRGRLF.